This T cell receptor (beta chain) stems from a study of blood T cell repertoires in COVID-19. Study at large: Acute and convalescent COVID-19 specimens originated in the United States, Italy and Spain. The analysed material was cDNA or gDNA that came from T cells, B-cell-depleted T cells, or PBMCs.

Authors' methods: Amplification of reference gene primers provided the estimated nucleated cell counts. The method was immunoSEQ multiplex PCR; TCRdb's version includes in-frame clones alone and lacks a portion of them. The DNA was the basis for D and trimming; V, J and clone size are from that table. The table lists about 180,000 clones, roughly 89% of them singletons, with 2% to 2.5% in the top ten. The CDR3 covers 18 residues. Germline values: CDR1 SGHTA, CDR2 FQGNSA. V was clipped by 1 base and J by 0 bases, with 17 bases between them. The rearrangement links TRBV7-2 to TRBJ2-3; a weak D match, TRBD2 (7 bases). The source material was PBMCs or T cells enriched from blood (not recorded which). The receptor was derived from a woman in her thirties or forties with acute COVID-19. CDR3 DNA sequence: TGTGCCAGCAGCTTAGTTTTTGTGGGGGGGCTGAGCACAGATACGCAGTATTTT. Amino acids: CASSLVFVGGLSTDTQYF. Supplemented by reference TRBV7-2 and TRBJ2-3, the full variable domain reads GAGVSQSPSNKVTEKGKDVELRCDPISGHTALYWYRQSLGQGLEFLIYFQGNSAPDKSGLPSDRFSAERTGGSVSTLTIQRTQQEDSAVYLCASSLVFVGGLSTDTQYFGPGTRLTVL.